The clone carrying this T cell receptor (beta chain) has just a few counts. The CDR3 is 17 residues long. The V gene lost 1 base and the J gene lost 7 bases, with 17 bases spanning the gap. CDR1 and CDR2 (germline): LGHNA, YNFKEQ. The sample originates from a study of T cell responses to AZD1222 COVID-19 vaccine. TCRdb keeps only in-frame clones here, not all; method: immunoSEQ multiplex PCR. The sample yields 150,000 or so clones, 90% to 95% seen once. This chain uses TRBV4-2 with TRBJ1-6; no definite D call. Specimen: peripheral blood, collected on day 0 of AZD1222 vaccination. This sequence was found in an adult in good health. CDR3 amino acids: CASSQAGMGSGNSPLHF. CDR3 sequence (DNA): TGTGCCAGCAGCCAAGCTGGGATGGGTTCGGGCAATTCACCCCTCCACTTT.